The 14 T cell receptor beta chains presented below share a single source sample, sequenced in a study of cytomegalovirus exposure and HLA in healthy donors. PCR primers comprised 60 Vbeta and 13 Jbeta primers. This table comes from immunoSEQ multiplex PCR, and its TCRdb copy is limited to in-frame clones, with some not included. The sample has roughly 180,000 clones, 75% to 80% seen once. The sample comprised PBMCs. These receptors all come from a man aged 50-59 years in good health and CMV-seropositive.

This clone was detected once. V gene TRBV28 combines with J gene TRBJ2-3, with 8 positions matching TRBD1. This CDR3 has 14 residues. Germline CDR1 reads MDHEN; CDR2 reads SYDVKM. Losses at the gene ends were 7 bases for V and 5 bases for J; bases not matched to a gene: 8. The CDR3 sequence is CASTQTGDEDTQYF. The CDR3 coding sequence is TGTGCCAGCACCCAGACAGGGGATGAAGATACGCAGTATTTT.

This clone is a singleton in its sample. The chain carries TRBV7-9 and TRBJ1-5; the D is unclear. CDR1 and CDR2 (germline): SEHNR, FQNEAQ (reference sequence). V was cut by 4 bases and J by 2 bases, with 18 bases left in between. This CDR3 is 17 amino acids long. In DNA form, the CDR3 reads TGTGCCAGCAGCTCCGTCGCGGGCACCATTCGCAATCAGCCCCAGCATTTT. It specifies CASSSVAGTIRNQPQHF.

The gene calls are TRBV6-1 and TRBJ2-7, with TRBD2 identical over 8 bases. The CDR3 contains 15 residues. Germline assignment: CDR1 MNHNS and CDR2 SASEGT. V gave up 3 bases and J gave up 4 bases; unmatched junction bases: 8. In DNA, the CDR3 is TGTGCCAGCAGTGATTTTTCGGGGGGGGGATACGAGCAGTACGTC. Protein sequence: CASSDFSGGGYEQYV.

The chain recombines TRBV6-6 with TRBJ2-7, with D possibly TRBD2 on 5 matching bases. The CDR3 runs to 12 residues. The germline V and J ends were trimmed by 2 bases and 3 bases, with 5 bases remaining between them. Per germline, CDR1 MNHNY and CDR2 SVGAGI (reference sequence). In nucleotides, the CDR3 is TGTGCCAGCAGTTACGAGGGCTACGAGCAGTACGTC. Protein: CASSYEGYEQYV.

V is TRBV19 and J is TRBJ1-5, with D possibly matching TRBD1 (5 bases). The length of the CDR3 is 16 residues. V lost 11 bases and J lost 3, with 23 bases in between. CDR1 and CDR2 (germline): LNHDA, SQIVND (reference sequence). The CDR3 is CAVGAQGVANNQPQHF. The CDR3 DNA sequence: TGTGCCGTAGGAGCTCAAGGGGTCGCCAACAATCAGCCCCAGCATTTT.

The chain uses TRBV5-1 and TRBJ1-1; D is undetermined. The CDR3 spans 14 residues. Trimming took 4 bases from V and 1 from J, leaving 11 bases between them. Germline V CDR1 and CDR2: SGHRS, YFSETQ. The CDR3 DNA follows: TGCGCCAGCAGCACGGAGACGGGGAACACTGAAGCTTTCTTT. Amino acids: CASSTETGNTEAFF.

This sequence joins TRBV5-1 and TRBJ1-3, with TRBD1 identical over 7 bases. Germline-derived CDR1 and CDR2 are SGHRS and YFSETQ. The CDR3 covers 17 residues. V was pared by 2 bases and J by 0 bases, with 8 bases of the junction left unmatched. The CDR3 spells CASSFGQVGLSGNTIYF. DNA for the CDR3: TGCGCCAGCAGCTTCGGACAGGTTGGACTCTCTGGAAACACCATATATTTT.

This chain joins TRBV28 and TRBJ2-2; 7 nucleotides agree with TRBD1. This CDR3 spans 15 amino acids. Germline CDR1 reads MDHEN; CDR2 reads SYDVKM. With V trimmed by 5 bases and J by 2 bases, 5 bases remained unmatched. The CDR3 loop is CASSPYRGNTGELFF. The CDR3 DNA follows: TGTGCCAGCAGTCCGTACAGGGGCAACACCGGGGAGCTGTTTTTT.

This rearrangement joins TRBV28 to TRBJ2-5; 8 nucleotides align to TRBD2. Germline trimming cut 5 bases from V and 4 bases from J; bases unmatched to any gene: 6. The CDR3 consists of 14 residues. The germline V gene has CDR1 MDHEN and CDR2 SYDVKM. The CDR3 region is CASSRPGGGETQYF. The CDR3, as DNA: TGTGCCAGCAGTCGTCCGGGGGGGGGAGAGACCCAGTACTTC.

CDR3 in DNA: TGTGCCACCAGCAGAGGACAGGGGAATGAAAAACTGTTTTTT. It is translated as CATSRGQGNEKLFF. V is TRBV15 and J is TRBJ1-4, with 8 bases identical to TRBD1. CDR1 is LNHNV and CDR2 is YYDKDF in the germline V gene (reference sequence). The CDR3 is made up of 14 amino acids. The V segment lost 1 base and the J segment 5 bases; nucleotides outside the gene matches: 0. The variable domain in full, with the rest retrieved from reference TRBV15 and TRBJ1-4, is DAMVIQNPRYQVTQFGKPVTLSCSQTLNHNVMYWYQQKSSQAPKLLFHYYDKDFNNEADTPDNFQSRRPNTSFCFLDIRSPGLGDTAMYLCATSRGQGNEKLFFGSGTQLSVL.

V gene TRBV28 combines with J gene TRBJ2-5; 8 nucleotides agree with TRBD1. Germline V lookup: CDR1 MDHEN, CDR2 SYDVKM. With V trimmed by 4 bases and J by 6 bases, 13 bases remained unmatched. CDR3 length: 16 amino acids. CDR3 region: CASSWKTGTGGKTQYF. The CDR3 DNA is TGTGCCAGCAGTTGGAAGACCGGGACAGGAGGAAAGACCCAGTACTTC.

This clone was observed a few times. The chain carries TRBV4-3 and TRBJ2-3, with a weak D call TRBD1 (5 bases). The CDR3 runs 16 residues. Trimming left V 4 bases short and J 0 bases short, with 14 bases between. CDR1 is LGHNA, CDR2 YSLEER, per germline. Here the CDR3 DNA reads TGCGCCAGCAGCCTGGGTCAGGGTCCAAGCACAGATACGCAGTATTTT. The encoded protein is CASSLGQGPSTDTQYF.

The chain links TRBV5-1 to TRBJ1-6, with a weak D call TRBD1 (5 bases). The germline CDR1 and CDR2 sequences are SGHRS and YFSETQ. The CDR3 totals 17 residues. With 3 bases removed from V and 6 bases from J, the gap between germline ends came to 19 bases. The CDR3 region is CASSWTQGVLGNSPLHF. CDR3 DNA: TGCGCCAGCAGCTGGACCCAAGGGGTACTTGGTAATTCACCCCTCCACTTT.

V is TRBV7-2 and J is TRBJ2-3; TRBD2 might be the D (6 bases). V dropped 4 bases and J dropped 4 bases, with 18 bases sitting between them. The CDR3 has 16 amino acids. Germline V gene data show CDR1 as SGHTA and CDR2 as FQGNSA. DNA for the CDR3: TGTGCCAGCAGCTCCCGAGGAGGGCGGAAACCAGATACGCAGTATTTT. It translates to CASSSRGGRKPDTQYF. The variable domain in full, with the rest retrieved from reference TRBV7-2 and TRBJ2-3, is GAGVSQSPSNKVTEKGKDVELRCDPISGHTALYWYRQSLGQGLEFLIYFQGNSAPDKSGLPSDRFSAERTGGSVSTLTIQRTQQEDSAVYLCASSSRGGRKPDTQYFGPGTRLTVL.